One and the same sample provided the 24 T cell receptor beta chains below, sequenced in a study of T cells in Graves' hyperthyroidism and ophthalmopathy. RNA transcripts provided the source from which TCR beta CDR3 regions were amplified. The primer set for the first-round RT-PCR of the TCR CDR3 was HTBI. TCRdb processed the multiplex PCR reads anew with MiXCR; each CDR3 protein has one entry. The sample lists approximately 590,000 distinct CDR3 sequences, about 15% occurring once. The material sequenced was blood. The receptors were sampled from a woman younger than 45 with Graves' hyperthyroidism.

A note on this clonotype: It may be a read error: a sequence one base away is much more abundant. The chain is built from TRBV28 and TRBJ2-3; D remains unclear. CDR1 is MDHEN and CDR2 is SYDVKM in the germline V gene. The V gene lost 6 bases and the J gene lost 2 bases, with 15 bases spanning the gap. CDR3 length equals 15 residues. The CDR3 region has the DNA TGTGCCAGCAGCCTCCCGGCCGGCTACACAGATACGCAGTATTTT. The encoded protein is CASSLPAGYTDTQYF.

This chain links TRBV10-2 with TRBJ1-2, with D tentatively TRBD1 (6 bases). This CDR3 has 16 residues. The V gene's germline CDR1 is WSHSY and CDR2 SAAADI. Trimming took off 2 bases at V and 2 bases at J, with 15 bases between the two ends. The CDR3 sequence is CASSEVSGVRNYGYTF. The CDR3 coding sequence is TGCGCCAGCAGTGAGGTCTCAGGGGTCCGGAACTATGGCTACACCTTC.

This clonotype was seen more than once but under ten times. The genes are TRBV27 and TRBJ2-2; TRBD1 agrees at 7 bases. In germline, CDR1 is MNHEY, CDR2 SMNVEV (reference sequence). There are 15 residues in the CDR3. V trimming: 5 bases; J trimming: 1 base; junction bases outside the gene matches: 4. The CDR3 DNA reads TGTGCCAGCAGTCTCCGGGACAGGAACACCGGGGAGCTGTTTTTT. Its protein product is CASSLRDRNTGELFF.

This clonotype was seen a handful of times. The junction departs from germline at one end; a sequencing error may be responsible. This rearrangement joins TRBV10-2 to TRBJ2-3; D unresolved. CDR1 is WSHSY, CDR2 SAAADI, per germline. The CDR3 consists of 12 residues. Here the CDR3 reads CASSYPLDTQYF. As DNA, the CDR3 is TGTGCCAGCAGTTACCCCCTAGATACGCAGTATTTT.

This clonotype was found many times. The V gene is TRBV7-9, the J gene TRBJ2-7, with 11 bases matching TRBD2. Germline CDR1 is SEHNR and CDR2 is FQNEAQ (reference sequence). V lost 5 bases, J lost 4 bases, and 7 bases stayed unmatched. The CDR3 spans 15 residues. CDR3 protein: CASSQRTSGHYEQYF. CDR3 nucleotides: TGTGCCAGCAGCCAGAGGACTAGCGGGCATTACGAGCAGTACTTC.

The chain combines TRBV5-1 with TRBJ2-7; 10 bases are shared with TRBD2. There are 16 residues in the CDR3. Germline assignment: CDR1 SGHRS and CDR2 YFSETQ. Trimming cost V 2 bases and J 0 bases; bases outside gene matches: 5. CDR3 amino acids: CASSFNPSGSSYEQYF. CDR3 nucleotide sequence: TGCGCCAGCAGCTTTAACCCTAGCGGGAGCTCCTACGAGCAGTACTTC.

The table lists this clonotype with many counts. The CDR3 reads CSARGETQYF. DNA of the CDR3: TGCAGTGCTAGAGGAGAGACCCAGTACTTC. J is TRBJ2-5 and V is TRBV20-1; D is unresolved. V lost 1 base to trimming and J lost 4 bases, with 1 base between them. This CDR3 is built from 10 residues. Germline V CDR1 and CDR2: DFQATT, SNEGSKA (reference sequence).

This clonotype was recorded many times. Here the CDR3 reads CASSQDGSGTYEQYF. The DNA for the CDR3 is TGTGCCAGCAGCCAAGATGGAAGCGGTACCTACGAGCAGTACTTC. This chain joins TRBV3-1 and TRBJ2-7, with a possible D match to TRBD2 (5 bases). This CDR3 region has 15 residues. Trimming pared 0 bases from V and 2 bases from J, leaving 11 bases between. Germline lookup yields CDR1 LGHDT and CDR2 YNNKEL (reference sequence).

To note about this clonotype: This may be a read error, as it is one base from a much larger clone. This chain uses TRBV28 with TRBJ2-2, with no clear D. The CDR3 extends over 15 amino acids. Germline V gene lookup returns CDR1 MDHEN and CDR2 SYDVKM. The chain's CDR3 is CASLPRGRNTVELFF. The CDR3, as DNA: TGTGCCAGCCTGCCGCGAGGACGAAACACCGTGGAGCTGTTTTTT.

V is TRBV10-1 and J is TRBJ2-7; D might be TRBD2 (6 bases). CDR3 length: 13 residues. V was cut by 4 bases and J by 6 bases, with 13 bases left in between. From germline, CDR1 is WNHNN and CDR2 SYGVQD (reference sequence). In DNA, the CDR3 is TGCGCCAGCAGTGGACCGGGACTCCCCGAGCAGTACTTC. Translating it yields CASSGPGLPEQYF.

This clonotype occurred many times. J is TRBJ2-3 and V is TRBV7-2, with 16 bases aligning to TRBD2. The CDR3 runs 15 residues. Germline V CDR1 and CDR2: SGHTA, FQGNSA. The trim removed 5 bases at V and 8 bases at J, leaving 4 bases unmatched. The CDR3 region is CASSPGLAGGGTQYF. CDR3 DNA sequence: TGTGCCAGCAGCCCGGGACTAGCGGGAGGGGGTACGCAGTATTTT.

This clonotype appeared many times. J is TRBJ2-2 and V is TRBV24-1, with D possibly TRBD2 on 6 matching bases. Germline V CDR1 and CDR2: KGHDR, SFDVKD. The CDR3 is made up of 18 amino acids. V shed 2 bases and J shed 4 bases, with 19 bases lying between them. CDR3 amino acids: CATSDSRSGDSSTGELFF. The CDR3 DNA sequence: TGTGCCACCAGTGATTCACGGTCGGGGGACTCATCCACCGGGGAGCTGTTTTTT.

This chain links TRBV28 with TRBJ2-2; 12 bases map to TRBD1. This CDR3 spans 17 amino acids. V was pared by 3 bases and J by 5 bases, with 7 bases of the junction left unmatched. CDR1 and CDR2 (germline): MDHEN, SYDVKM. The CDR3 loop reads CASSLAGTGGLTGELFF. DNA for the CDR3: TGTGCCAGCAGTTTGGCTGGGACAGGGGGCCTAACCGGGGAGCTGTTTTTT.

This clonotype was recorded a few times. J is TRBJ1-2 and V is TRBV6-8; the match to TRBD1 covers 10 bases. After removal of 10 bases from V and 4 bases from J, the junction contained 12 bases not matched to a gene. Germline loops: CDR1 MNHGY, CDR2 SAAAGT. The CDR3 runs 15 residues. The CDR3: CANRGTGAELYGYTF. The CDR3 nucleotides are TGTGCCAACCGAGGGACAGGGGCAGAACTCTATGGCTACACCTTC.

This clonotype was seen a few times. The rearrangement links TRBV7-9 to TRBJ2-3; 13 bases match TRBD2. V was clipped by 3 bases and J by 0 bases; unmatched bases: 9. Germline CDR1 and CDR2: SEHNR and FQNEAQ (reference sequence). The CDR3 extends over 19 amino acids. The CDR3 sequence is CASSFPLAGGPASTDTQYF. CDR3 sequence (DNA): TGTGCCAGCAGCTTTCCACTAGCGGGAGGGCCCGCTAGCACAGATACGCAGTATTTT.

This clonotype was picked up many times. The CDR3 coding sequence is TGTGCCAGCCGACGGGCGGGGAATTCACCCCTCCACTTT. Translation gives CASRRAGNSPLHF. The chain joins TRBV7-6 to TRBJ1-6; no clear D. Germline CDR1 and CDR2: SGHVS and FNYEAQ. CDR3 size: 13 residues. Trimming took 8 bases from V and 7 from J, leaving 12 bases between them.

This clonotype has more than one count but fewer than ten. The CDR3 protein is CASSQPDRVYEKLFF. The CDR3, as DNA: TGCGCCAGCAGCCAACCGGACAGGGTTTATGAAAAACTGTTTTTT. V gene TRBV4-1 combines with J gene TRBJ1-4; 8 nucleotides agree with TRBD1. The CDR3 has 15 residues. Per germline, CDR1 MGHRA and CDR2 YSYEKL. V trimming: 2 bases; J trimming: 6 bases; junction bases outside the gene matches: 5.

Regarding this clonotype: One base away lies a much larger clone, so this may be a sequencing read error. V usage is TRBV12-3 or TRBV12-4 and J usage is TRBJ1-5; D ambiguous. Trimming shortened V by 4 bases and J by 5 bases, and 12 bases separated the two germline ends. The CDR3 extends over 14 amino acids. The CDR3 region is CASSSSRQHQPQHF. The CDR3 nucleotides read TGTGCCAGCAGTTCTTCCAGACAACATCAGCCCCAGCATTTT.

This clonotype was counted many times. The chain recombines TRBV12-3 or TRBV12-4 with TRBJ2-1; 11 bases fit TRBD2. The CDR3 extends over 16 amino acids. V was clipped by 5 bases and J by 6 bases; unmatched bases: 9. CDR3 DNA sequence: TGTGCCAGCAGTCGACCCGGGACTAGCGGTTCCAATGAGCAGTTCTTC. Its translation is CASSRPGTSGSNEQFF.

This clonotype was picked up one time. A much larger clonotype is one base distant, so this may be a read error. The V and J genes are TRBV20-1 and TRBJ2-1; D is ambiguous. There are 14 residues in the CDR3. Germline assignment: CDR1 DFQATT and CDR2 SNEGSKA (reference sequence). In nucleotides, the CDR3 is TGCGGTGCTAGTGAGCCCCCGACCTACAATGAGCAGTTCTTC. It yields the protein CGASEPPTYNEQFF.

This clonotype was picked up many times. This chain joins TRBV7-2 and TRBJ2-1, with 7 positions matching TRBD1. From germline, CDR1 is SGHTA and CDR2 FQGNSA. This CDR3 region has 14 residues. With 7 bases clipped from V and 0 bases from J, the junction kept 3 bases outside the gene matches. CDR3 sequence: CASNRGTSYNEQFF. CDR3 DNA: TGTGCCAGCAACAGGGGCACCTCCTACAATGAGCAGTTCTTC. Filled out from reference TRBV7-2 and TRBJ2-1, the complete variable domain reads GAGVSQSPSNKVTEKGKDVELRCDPISGHTALYWYRQSLGQGLEFLIYFQGNSAPDKSGLPSDRFSAERTGGSVSTLTIQRTQQEDSAVYLCASNRGTSYNEQFFGPGTRLTVL.

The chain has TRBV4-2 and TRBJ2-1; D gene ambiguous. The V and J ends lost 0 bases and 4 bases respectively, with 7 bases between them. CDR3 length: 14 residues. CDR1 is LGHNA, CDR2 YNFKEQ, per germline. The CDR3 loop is CASSQDEHYNEQFF. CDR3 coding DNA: TGTGCCAGCAGCCAAGATGAACATTACAATGAGCAGTTCTTC.

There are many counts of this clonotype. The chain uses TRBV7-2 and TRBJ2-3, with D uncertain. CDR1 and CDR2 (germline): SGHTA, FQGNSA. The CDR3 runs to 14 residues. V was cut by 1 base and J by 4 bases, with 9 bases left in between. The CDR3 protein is CASSLVNWSDTQYF. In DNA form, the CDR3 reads TGTGCCAGCAGCTTAGTTAATTGGTCAGATACGCAGTATTTT. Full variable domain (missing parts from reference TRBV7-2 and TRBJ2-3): GAGVSQSPSNKVTEKGKDVELRCDPISGHTALYWYRQSLGQGLEFLIYFQGNSAPDKSGLPSDRFSAERTGGSVSTLTIQRTQQEDSAVYLCASSLVNWSDTQYFGPGTRLTVL.

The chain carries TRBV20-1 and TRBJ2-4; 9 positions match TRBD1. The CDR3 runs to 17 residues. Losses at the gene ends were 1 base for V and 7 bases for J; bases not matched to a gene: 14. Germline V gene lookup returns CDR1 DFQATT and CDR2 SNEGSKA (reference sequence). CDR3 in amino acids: CSARGLRVGTGKNIQYF. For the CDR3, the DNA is TGCAGTGCTAGAGGCCTCCGCGTAGGGACAGGGAAGAACATTCAGTACTTC.